One sample yielded the 26 T cell receptor beta chains listed below, sequenced in a study of T cell repertoires in cytomegalovirus infection. TCRdb reprocessed the reads via MiXCR and lists one record per CDR3 protein. The data hold 250,000 to 300,000 distinct CDR3 sequences, with roughly 24% observed a single time. Sequencing input: PBMCs. These receptors originate from a human donor in good health (CMV status not recorded). Some clones in this sample may be carry-over from other donors' samples.

This clonotype was detected a few times. The J gene is TRBJ1-6, the V gene TRBV28; D possibly corresponds to TRBD1 (5 bases). The length of the CDR3 is 13 residues. CDR1 and CDR2 (germline): MDHEN, SYDVKM. Trimming left V 5 bases short and J 12 bases short, with 14 bases between. The CDR3 DNA is TGTGCCAGCAGTCAAACGACAGATTTACCCCTCCACTTT. Its translation: CASSQTTDLPLHF.

This clonotype was counted a few times. The V call is TRBV12-3 or TRBV12-4, the J call TRBJ1-1; no clear D gene. The germline V and J ends were trimmed by 5 bases and 4 bases, with 17 bases remaining between them. This CDR3 comprises 15 residues. The CDR3 spells CASSPSQASLTEAFF. In DNA, the CDR3 is TGTGCCAGCAGTCCCTCCCAAGCGTCGCTCACTGAAGCTTTCTTT.

A note on this clonotype: This may be a read error: a much more frequent sequence differs by one nucleotide. The genes are TRBV7-2 and TRBJ1-4; no firm D call. The CDR3 is made up of 15 amino acids. In germline, CDR1 is SGHTA, CDR2 FQGNSA. The CDR3, as DNA: TGTGCCAGCAGCGTAGCGAGGGATATCGGTGAAAAACTGTTTTTT. Protein: CASSVARDIGEKLFF.

Many counts were recorded for this clonotype. V is TRBV24-1 and J is TRBJ2-7; 7 bases map to TRBD1. Germline CDR1 and CDR2: KGHDR and SFDVKD. V shed 0 bases, J shed 5 bases, and the junction held 3 bases outside the gene matches. The CDR3 extends over 14 amino acids. The CDR3 sequence is CATSDLGTAHEQYF. CDR3 DNA sequence: TGTGCCACCAGTGATTTGGGGACAGCCCACGAGCAGTACTTC.

The chain has TRBV6-1 and TRBJ2-2; 10 nucleotides line up with TRBD2. The V gene's germline CDR1 is MNHNS and CDR2 SASEGT. The V gene end was trimmed by 6 bases and the J gene end by 5 bases; junction bases not matched to a gene: 6. The CDR3 is 15 residues long. The DNA for the CDR3 is TGTGCCAGCAGCCGCTTGACTAGCGGGACCGGGGAGCTGTTTTTT. Protein: CASSRLTSGTGELFF.

In its sample, this clonotype was seen a few times. The chain carries TRBV29-1 and TRBJ1-5; D remains unclear. In germline, CDR1 is SQVTM, CDR2 ANQGSEA. The CDR3 sequence is 13 residues long. V gave up 7 bases and J gave up 4 bases, with 14 bases separating them. In DNA, the CDR3 is TGCAGCGCCTCCGCGGGTTCGAATCAGCCCCAGCATTTT. Its translation: CSASAGSNQPQHF.

This clonotype turned up a few times. The chain couples TRBV5-1 to TRBJ1-1; D gene ambiguous. Per the germline V gene, CDR1 is SGHRS and CDR2 is YFSETQ. Trimming took off 2 bases at V and 1 base at J, with 9 bases between the two ends. The CDR3 runs 14 residues. CDR3 nucleotides: TGCGCCAGCAGCTTTTGGAGTGGGAACACTGAAGCTTTCTTT. Translation gives CASSFWSGNTEAFF. The variable domain in full, with the rest retrieved from reference TRBV5-1 and TRBJ1-1, is KAGVTQTPRYLIKTRGQQVTLSCSPISGHRSVSWYQQTPGQGLQFLFEYFSETQRNKGNFPGRFSGRQFSNSRSEMNVSTLELGDSALYLCASSFWSGNTEAFFGQGTRLTVV.

This clonotype was seen ten or more times. This chain joins TRBV6-2 or TRBV6-3 and TRBJ1-1; D remains ambiguous. This CDR3 has 12 amino acids. V lost 1 base, J lost 0 bases, and 0 bases lay in between. Germline V gene sequence: CDR1 MNHEY, CDR2 SVGEGT. This CDR3 reads CASSYLNTEAFF. CDR3 coding DNA: TGTGCCAGCAGTTACTTGAACACTGAAGCTTTCTTT.

The chain uses TRBV19 and TRBJ2-5, with 7 positions matching TRBD1. The germline V gene has CDR1 LNHDA and CDR2 SQIVND (reference sequence). J gave up 3 bases and V 4 bases, and 5 bases lay outside the gene matches. This CDR3 spans 14 amino acids. This CDR3 is CASSRGQFEETQYF. CDR3 DNA sequence: TGTGCCAGTAGTAGGGGACAGTTTGAAGAGACCCAGTACTTC.

The table lists this clonotype with many counts. The chain uses TRBV11-2 and TRBJ1-2; tentatively, D is TRBD1 (6 bases). Trimming stripped 0 bases from V and 7 bases from J, with 9 bases between. This CDR3 contains 13 residues. Germline CDR1 reads SGHAT; CDR2 reads FQNNGV. The CDR3 sequence: CASSLEGALGYTF. The CDR3 region has the DNA TGTGCCAGCAGCTTAGAGGGGGCGCTTGGCTACACCTTC.

A few counts support this clonotype. The rearrangement links TRBV20-1 to TRBJ1-4, with a tentative D call TRBD1 (5 bases). Trimming took off 5 bases at V and 7 bases at J, with 14 bases between the two ends. Germline CDR1 reads DFQATT; CDR2 reads SNEGSKA (reference sequence). The CDR3 has 13 amino acids. As DNA, the CDR3 is TGCAGTGCTCGGGACCCATTGGGTGAAAAACTGTTTTTT. This gives the protein CSARDPLGEKLFF.

This clonotype was detected only a few times. The CDR3 nucleotides read TGTGCCAGCAGCAGCGAGGGTTGGGCCAAAAACATTCAGTACTTC. As protein: CASSSEGWAKNIQYF. The V call is TRBV7-2, the J call TRBJ2-4; D is perhaps TRBD2 (5 bases). The V and J ends lost 5 bases and 1 base respectively, with 12 bases between them. Germline values: CDR1 SGHTA, CDR2 FQGNSA. This CDR3 comprises 15 residues.

Written as DNA, the CDR3 is TGCGCCAGCAGCCAAGTTTGGACAGGGATGAATTACGAGCAGTACTTC. It yields the protein CASSQVWTGMNYEQYF. This chain connects TRBV4-1 to TRBJ2-7; 8 nucleotides align to TRBD1. Looked up from germline, CDR1 is MGHRA and CDR2 is YSYEKL. The length of the CDR3 is 16 residues. Germline trimming cut 1 base from V and 4 bases from J; bases unmatched to any gene: 9.

The chain carries TRBV5-5 and TRBJ2-3; possible D gene TRBD2, 5 bases. This CDR3 contains 14 residues. Trimming removed 4 bases at V and 2 bases at J, with 11 bases between. Germline lookup yields CDR1 SGHKS and CDR2 YYEKEE (reference sequence). CDR3 region: CASSLGRDTDTQYF. The CDR3 DNA reads TGTGCCAGCAGCCTCGGACGGGACACAGATACGCAGTATTTT. Using reference TRBV5-5 and TRBJ2-3 for the parts outside the CDR3, the full variable domain is DAGVTQSPTHLIKTRGQQVTLRCSPISGHKSVSWYQQVLGQGPQFIFQYYEKEERGRGNFPDRFSARQFPNYSSELNVNALLLGDSALYLCASSLGRDTDTQYFGPGTRLTVL.

The chain employs TRBV20-1 and TRBJ1-2, with TRBD1 matching 9 bases. The germline V gene has CDR1 DFQATT and CDR2 SNEGSKA (reference sequence). The J segment lost 8 bases and the V segment lost 5 bases, leaving 12 bases of the junction unmatched. The length of the CDR3 is 14 residues. Here the CDR3 reads CSALEIQGAGGYTF. The CDR3 nucleotides are TGCAGTGCTCTCGAAATACAGGGGGCAGGGGGCTACACCTTC.

The chain links TRBV28 to TRBJ2-3, with TRBD2 matching 10 bases. V was pared by 8 bases and J by 1 base, with 9 bases of the junction left unmatched. This CDR3 is 16 amino acids long. The germline V gene encodes CDR1 MDHEN and CDR2 SYDVKM. CDR3 bases: TGTGCCAGCCGGGGAAGGAGCGGGAGGGGCACAGATACGCAGTATTTT. It codes for CASRGRSGRGTDTQYF.

This chain connects TRBV25-1 to TRBJ1-4; the D gene is possibly TRBD1 (6 bases). V was cut by 5 bases and J by 8 bases, with 12 bases left in between. This CDR3 has 13 amino acids. Germline V lookup: CDR1 MGHDK, CDR2 SYGVNS. CDR3 in amino acids: CASSPKQGEKLFF. The CDR3 nucleotides are TGTGCCAGCAGTCCTAAACAGGGAGAAAAACTGTTTTTT.

This chain connects TRBV20-1 to TRBJ2-3, with 9 nucleotides matching TRBD2. The CDR3 has 15 residues. Per germline, CDR1 DFQATT and CDR2 SNEGSKA (reference sequence). J lost 2 bases, V lost 5 bases, and 8 bases had no gene match. The CDR3 protein is CSARKTSGFTDTQYF. CDR3 bases: TGCAGTGCTCGTAAGACTAGCGGTTTCACAGATACGCAGTATTTT.

There are a few counts of this clonotype. This chain connects TRBV7-3 to TRBJ1-2, with 7 nucleotides matching TRBD1. J gave up 6 bases and V 4 bases, and 8 bases lay outside the gene matches. This CDR3 has 14 amino acids. Germline lookup yields CDR1 SGHTA and CDR2 FQGTGA. The CDR3 nucleotides are TGTGCCAGCAGCTCGGGACAGCCGGGCGATGGCTACACCTTC. Translating gives CASSSGQPGDGYTF.

This CDR3 is CSLQGVYEQYF. CDR3 nucleotides: TGCAGTCTACAGGGGGTCTACGAGCAGTACTTC. This chain connects TRBV20-1 to TRBJ2-7, with TRBD1 matching over 8 bases. From germline, CDR1 is DFQATT and CDR2 SNEGSKA (reference sequence). This CDR3 contains 11 residues. Trimming at V came to 8 bases and at J to 3 bases, leaving 3 bases not matched to a gene.

This clonotype was observed many times. The chain couples TRBV7-2 to TRBJ2-5, with 8 bases matching TRBD1. In germline, CDR1 is SGHTA, CDR2 FQGNSA. CDR3 length: 14 residues. V lost 5 bases and J lost 3; bases outside the gene matches: 5. CDR3: CASSPGQEKETQYF. The DNA of the CDR3 is TGTGCCAGCAGCCCGGGACAGGAGAAAGAGACCCAGTACTTC.

This clonotype occurred a few times. The CDR3 sequence: CASSPMRTGRYEQYF. DNA for the CDR3: TGCGCCAGCAGCCCAATGCGGACAGGGCGTTACGAGCAGTACTTC. This chain links TRBV4-1 with TRBJ2-7; TRBD1 matches 8 bases. This CDR3 has 15 residues. The junction had 9 bases not matched to a gene; V was cut back by 4 bases and J by 4 bases. Per the germline V gene, CDR1 is MGHRA and CDR2 is YSYEKL.

This clonotype was recorded a few times. The chain links TRBV19 to TRBJ2-1; 11 nucleotides agree with TRBD2. This CDR3 spans 13 amino acids. The germline V gene has CDR1 LNHDA and CDR2 SQIVND (reference sequence). V lost 6 bases to trimming and J lost 9 bases; unmatched junction nucleotides: 4. CDR3 in amino acids: CASSTSGSTEQFF. The CDR3 DNA follows: TGTGCCAGTAGCACTAGCGGGAGTACTGAGCAGTTCTTC.

This clonotype was seen more than once but under ten times. The rearrangement uses TRBV28 and TRBJ2-1; possibly TRBD1 for D (6 bases). The V end lost 5 bases, the J end lost 7 bases, and 9 bases lay between the germline ends. Germline V lookup: CDR1 MDHEN, CDR2 SYDVKM. The CDR3 is 12 residues long. The CDR3 is CASSVRGNEQFF. The CDR3 bases are TGTGCCAGCAGTGTAAGGGGGAATGAGCAGTTCTTC.

This clonotype showed up many times. The J gene is TRBJ2-1, the V gene TRBV6-7; TRBD2 matches 8 bases. TRBV6-7 is reported as an ORF; its role is uncertain. The V gene end was trimmed by 7 bases and the J gene end by 10 bases; junction bases not matched to a gene: 27. This CDR3 spans 19 amino acids. The CDR3 coding sequence is TGTGCCAGCATCCCTCGGACCCCCCCGACTAGCGCCCTTACACTGGAGCAGTTCTTC. Residues: CASIPRTPPTSALTLEQFF.

This CDR3 reads CASSRAGRSDTQYF. CDR3 nucleotides: TGTGCCAGCAGCCGAGCCGGGAGGTCGGATACGCAGTATTTT. This rearrangement joins TRBV7-2 to TRBJ2-3, with 7 bases matching TRBD2. J lost 6 bases, V lost 5 bases, and 8 bases had no gene match. Germline loops: CDR1 SGHTA, CDR2 FQGNSA. This CDR3 is 14 amino acids long.